The 15 T cell receptor beta chains below were found in one sample sequenced in a study of technical replicates of blood from a few donors. Assay used: immunoSEQ multiplex PCR; TCRdb lists only in-frame clones, some missing. The sample lists 70,000 to 95,000 clones, 90% to 95% seen once, with approximately 0.24% in the top ten. Sequencing used T cells isolated from PBMCs. These receptors all stem from a human donor in good health.

The chain recombines TRBV19 with TRBJ1-2; maybe TRBD1 (6 bases). The CDR3 runs 14 residues. Trimming stripped 7 bases from V and 4 bases from J, with 16 bases between. CDR1 and CDR2 (germline): LNHDA, SQIVND (reference sequence). This chain's CDR3 is CASNKPGQSYGYTF. The CDR3 coding sequence is TGTGCCAGTAATAAACCCGGACAGAGCTATGGCTACACCTTC.

The chain couples TRBV27 to TRBJ1-1; 8 bases agree with TRBD1. The CDR3 is 12 amino acids. The germline gives CDR1 MNHEY, CDR2 SMNVEV (reference sequence). Losses at the gene ends were 8 bases for V and 5 bases for J; bases not matched to a gene: 4. The CDR3 DNA is TGTGCCAGCGGACAGGGTTTAACTGAAGCTTTCTTT. Translation gives CASGQGLTEAFF.

This chain uses TRBV15 with TRBJ1-2, with D unclear. The V end was cut by 0 bases, the J end by 5 bases, with 7 bases between. In germline, CDR1 is LNHNV, CDR2 YYDKDF (reference sequence). The CDR3 has 13 residues. CDR3 residues: CATSRDRSYGYTF. CDR3 DNA sequence: TGTGCCACCAGCAGAGATAGATCGTATGGCTACACCTTC.

The rearrangement uses TRBV9 and TRBJ2-7; D might be TRBD2 (5 bases). Trimming removed 3 bases at V and 0 bases at J, with 10 bases between. There are 14 residues in the CDR3. Germline V gene sequence: CDR1 SGDLS, CDR2 YYNGEE. The CDR3 DNA reads as TGTGCCAGCAGCGCGACTAAAAGCTCCTACGAGCAGTACTTC. Amino acid sequence: CASSATKSSYEQYF.

This chain joins TRBV5-1 and TRBJ2-3, with a tentative D call TRBD1 (6 bases). The CDR3 has 13 residues. The germline V and J ends were trimmed by 5 bases and 8 bases, with 15 bases remaining between them. From germline, CDR1 is SGHRS and CDR2 YFSETQ. The chain's CDR3 is CASSSRGGGTQYF. DNA for the CDR3: TGCGCCAGCAGTAGCAGGGGTGGGGGTACGCAGTATTTT.

The V call is TRBV28, the J call TRBJ2-1; the match to TRBD2 covers 10 bases. The CDR3 sequence is 16 residues long. CDR1 and CDR2 (germline): MDHEN, SYDVKM. V lost 4 bases and J lost 3; bases outside the gene matches: 6. CDR3 region: CASSSQREGLYNEQFF. The CDR3 region has the DNA TGTGCCAGCAGTTCCCAGCGGGAGGGCCTCTACAATGAGCAGTTCTTC.

The chain is built from TRBV5-1 and TRBJ2-1; 14 nucleotides align to TRBD2. Germline V lookup: CDR1 SGHRS, CDR2 YFSETQ. This CDR3 contains 16 residues. V trimming: 3 bases; J trimming: 7 bases; junction bases outside the gene matches: 6. The CDR3: CASSSGTSGGGNEQFF. The CDR3 DNA is TGCGCCAGCAGCTCCGGGACTAGCGGGGGAGGTAATGAGCAGTTCTTC. Full variable domain (remainder filled in from reference TRBV5-1 and TRBJ2-1): KAGVTQTPRYLIKTRGQQVTLSCSPISGHRSVSWYQQTPGQGLQFLFEYFSETQRNKGNFPGRFSGRQFSNSRSEMNVSTLELGDSALYLCASSSGTSGGGNEQFFGPGTRLTVL.

The chain uses TRBV6-1 and TRBJ1-4, with D possibly being TRBD1 (6 bases). Germline CDR1 reads MNHNS; CDR2 reads SASEGT. The V end lost 0 bases, the J end lost 3 bases, and 14 bases lay between the germline ends. The CDR3 has 17 amino acids. CDR3: CASSEAYGTRANEKLFF. For the CDR3, the DNA is TGTGCCAGCAGTGAAGCTTATGGGACAAGGGCTAATGAAAAACTGTTTTTT.

The rearrangement joins TRBV6-5 to TRBJ2-2; D is unclear. Germline V CDR1 and CDR2: MNHEY, SVGAGI. The V gene lost 0 bases and the J gene lost 6 bases, with 8 bases spanning the gap. CDR3 length equals 14 residues. This CDR3 reads CASSYSTWAGELFF. Written as DNA, the CDR3 is TGTGCCAGCAGTTACTCGACTTGGGCCGGGGAGCTGTTTTTT.

The CDR3 spells CASSQGAAHTEAFF. In DNA, the CDR3 is TGTGCCAGTAGTCAGGGGGCTGCCCACACTGAAGCTTTCTTT. The chain is built from TRBV19 and TRBJ1-1, with TRBD1 identical over 8 bases. With 5 bases clipped from V and 3 bases from J, the junction kept 5 bases outside the gene matches. The CDR3 spans 14 residues. The germline V gene encodes CDR1 LNHDA and CDR2 SQIVND (reference sequence).

The chain is built from TRBV19 and TRBJ1-1, with D perhaps matching TRBD1 (6 bases). The CDR3 has 14 residues. Germline CDR1 and CDR2: LNHDA and SQIVND (reference sequence). V shed 5 bases and J shed 5 bases, with 15 bases lying between them. The CDR3 spells CASSASQGWTEAFF. DNA for the CDR3: TGTGCCAGTAGTGCGTCGCAGGGGTGGACTGAAGCTTTCTTT.

V gene TRBV2 combines with J gene TRBJ2-5, with TRBD1 identical over 8 bases. The CDR3 extends over 15 amino acids. V gave up 8 bases and J gave up 3 bases; unmatched junction bases: 11. Germline CDR1 and CDR2: SNHLY and FYNNEI. CDR3 region: CASGTGPGLEETQYF. CDR3 DNA sequence: TGTGCCAGCGGGACAGGACCGGGTTTGGAAGAGACCCAGTACTTC.

The V call is TRBV4-1, the J call TRBJ2-7; 13 bases are a match to TRBD2. Germline V gives CDR1 MGHRA, CDR2 YSYEKL. There are 16 residues in the CDR3. With 1 base clipped from V and 2 bases from J, the junction kept 2 bases outside the gene matches. CDR3 nucleotides: TGCGCCAGCAGCCAAGCCGGGACTAGCGGGACCTACGAGCAGTACTTC. This gives the protein CASSQAGTSGTYEQYF.

The J gene is TRBJ2-7, the V gene TRBV7-8; TRBD2 might be the D (6 bases). The V gene lost 5 bases and the J gene lost 6 bases, with 14 bases spanning the gap. CDR3 length equals 13 residues. CDR1 and CDR2 (germline): SGHVS, FQNEAQ. The CDR3 DNA reads TGTGCCAGCAGCCCTCGGGAGCCGGGCGAGCAGTACTTC. Amino acids: CASSPREPGEQYF.

This clone was detected only once. This chain links TRBV18 with TRBJ1-5, with 9 bases fitting TRBD1. The CDR3 covers 14 residues. V lost 6 bases to trimming and J lost 7 bases; unmatched junction nucleotides: 7. Germline V gives CDR1 KGHSH, CDR2 LQKENI. The CDR3 DNA reads TGTGCCAGCTCGCCGGGGACAGGGAGACAGCCCCAGCATTTT. Translating gives CASSPGTGRQPQHF.